This TCR beta chain was captured by sequencing in a study of human T cells and chemical hapten exposure. The wider study: Across its approximately 23 weeks, the study gave patients weekly diphenylcyclopropenone doses to the scalp. Broader study findings: Healthy individuals' immune responses may differ from those of donors, who had alopecia. Expanded TCRs created a significantly greater count of big CDR3 similarity clusters than controls did. DPC sensitization did not alter TCRs above 1 in 1000 frequency.

As to time point: patch test 1, 2 weeks after DPC sensitization. Specified treatment: therapeutic diphenylcyclopropenone sensitization with weekly scalp DPC. One entry per CDR3 protein results from TCRdb running MiXCR on the RACE reads. The repertoire holds around 380,000 distinct CDR3 sequences, with 4% to 5.5% as singletons. Comments on this clonotype: Its specificity is not known.

The V end was cut by 7 bases, the J end by 6 bases, with 22 bases between. CDR3 size: 15 residues. The germline V gene has CDR1 SQVTM and CDR2 ANQGSEA. The rearrangement links TRBV29-1 to TRBJ2-1; D possibly corresponds to TRBD1 (8 bases). The receptor was isolated from a woman aged 45-59 years with alopecia areata. Some clones in this sample may be carry-over from other donors' samples. The sequencing used whole blood, collected in connection with sensitization to the hapten diphenylcyclopropenone (DPC). CDR3 DNA: TGCAGCGCCGGGAGGACAGGGCCGACGTCCAATGAGCAGTTCTTC. It yields the protein CSAGRTGPTSNEQFF.